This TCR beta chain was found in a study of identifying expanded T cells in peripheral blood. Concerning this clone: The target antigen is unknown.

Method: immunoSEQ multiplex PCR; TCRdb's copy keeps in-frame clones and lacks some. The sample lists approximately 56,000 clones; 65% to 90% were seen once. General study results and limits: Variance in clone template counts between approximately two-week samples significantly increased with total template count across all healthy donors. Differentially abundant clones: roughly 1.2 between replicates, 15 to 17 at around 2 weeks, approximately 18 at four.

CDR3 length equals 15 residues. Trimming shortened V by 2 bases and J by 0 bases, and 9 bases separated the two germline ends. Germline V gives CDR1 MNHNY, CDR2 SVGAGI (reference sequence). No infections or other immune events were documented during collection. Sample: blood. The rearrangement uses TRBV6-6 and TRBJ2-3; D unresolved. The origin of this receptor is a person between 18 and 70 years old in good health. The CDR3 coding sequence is TGTGCCAGCAGTTACAGTGGCCTTAGCACAGATACGCAGTATTTT. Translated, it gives CASSYSGLSTDTQYF.